This T cell receptor beta chain stems from a study of graft-versus-host responses after intestinal transplantation. On the study more broadly: The study gave all recipients anti-thymocyte globulin induction, then tacrolimus and steroids for about three years. Whole-study findings and limits: Allografts of patients with graft-donor T cell macrochimerism showed high graft-versus-host to host-versus-graft clone ratios. Some GvH clones appeared in ileal mucosa or blood before recipient bone marrow.

Libraries were prepared by immunoSEQ multiplex PCR; TCRdb keeps only in-frame clonotypes and omits some of them. The data contain 35,000 to 45,000 clones, 80% to 95% of them singletons. This clone was found once. No antigen is known for it. The sample in question was PBMCs, obtained approximately 740 days after intestinal transplantation. The clonotype comes from a human patient who received an intestinal transplant, so some T cells may come from the graft donor.

This CDR3 reads CASSYAGDGYTF. CDR3 sequence (DNA): TGTGCCAGCAGTTATGCCGGGGATGGCTACACCTTC. The chain has TRBV6-5 and TRBJ1-2; D call uncertain. The V gene's germline CDR1 is MNHEY and CDR2 SVGAGI. This CDR3 is 12 amino acids long. V lost 3 bases and J 6 bases, leaving 8 bases between the germline ends.